The 21 T cell receptor beta chains given below trace back to one sample, sequenced in a study of cytomegalovirus exposure and HLA in healthy donors. The primer mix had 60 Vbeta and 13 Jbeta primers. Only in-frame clones appear in the TCRdb table, and some are missing; sequencing was by immunoSEQ multiplex PCR. The sample lists 130,000 to 150,000 clones; about four fifths were seen once. Material for sequencing was PBMCs. These TCRs come from a male donor in good health and CMV-seronegative.

The rearrangement links TRBV18 to TRBJ2-7, with 7 bases lining up with TRBD2. The germline V gene has CDR1 KGHSH and CDR2 LQKENI. J lost 5 bases, V lost 0 bases, and 7 bases had no gene match. This CDR3 region has 15 residues. CDR3 nucleotide sequence: TGTGCCAGCTCACCACCGGGAGGGTATGCGAACGAGCAGTACTTC. Translating it yields CASSPPGGYANEQYF.

J is TRBJ1-6 and V is TRBV30, with D maybe TRBD1 (5 bases). The ends were cut back, 2 bases at V and 0 bases at J, with 17 bases in the middle. The length of the CDR3 is 18 residues. The germline V gene has CDR1 GTSNPN and CDR2 SVGIG (reference sequence). The CDR3 here is CAWSPNRHFSSYNSPLHF. DNA for the CDR3: TGTGCCTGGAGTCCAAACAGGCATTTTAGCTCCTATAATTCACCCCTCCACTTT.

The gene calls are TRBV30 and TRBJ1-3; 9 positions agree with TRBD1. Germline V gene sequence: CDR1 GTSNPN, CDR2 SVGIG (reference sequence). V was pared by 3 bases and J by 6 bases, with 9 bases of the junction left unmatched. The CDR3 extends over 15 amino acids. This chain's CDR3 is CAWSLPGQGLNTIYF. CDR3 nucleotides: TGTGCCTGGAGCCTACCGGGACAGGGTTTAAACACCATATATTTT.

The gene calls are TRBV9 and TRBJ2-5; possibly TRBD2 for D (6 bases). The last part of the DNA fits TRBJ2-7 better; the J call may be wrong. This CDR3 has 14 residues. The germline CDR1 and CDR2 sequences are SGDLS and YYNGEE. The CDR3 DNA sequence: TGTGCCAGCAGCGAAGGCGGGGCTTCCTACGAGCAGTACTTC. The encoded protein is CASSEGGASYEQYF.

This clone showed up just once. The chain links TRBV6-1 to TRBJ1-2, with TRBD1 matching 8 bases. Germline V gene data show CDR1 as MNHNS and CDR2 as SASEGT. The CDR3 sequence is 15 residues long. The junction had 11 bases not matched to a gene; V was cut back by 5 bases and J by 6 bases. CDR3 bases: TGTGCCAGCAGTAGGCCCTCCGGACAGGGTAATGGCTACACCTTC. Translated, it gives CASSRPSGQGNGYTF.

The chain carries TRBV4-3 and TRBJ1-1, with D perhaps TRBD1 (5 bases). CDR1 LGHNA and CDR2 YSLEER come from the germline V gene. V lost 0 bases, J lost 7 bases, and 18 bases lay in between. The CDR3 has 16 amino acids. CDR3 nucleotides: TGCGCCAGCAGCCAAGAACTCCCGAGCGACAGCTTTGAAGCTTTCTTT. It specifies CASSQELPSDSFEAFF.

This chain uses TRBV5-1 with TRBJ1-1; possible D gene TRBD1, 5 bases. Deletions cut 4 bases from V and 5 bases from J, with 18 bases between. The CDR3 is 15 residues long. The germline CDR1 and CDR2 sequences are SGHRS and YFSETQ. The CDR3 DNA reads TGCGCCAGCAGCATAAACTTGGGGGGAGGAACTGAAGCTTTCTTT. It yields the protein CASSINLGGGTEAFF.

This clone was observed a handful of times. The J gene is TRBJ2-7, the V gene TRBV23-1; TRBD2 agrees at 14 bases. TRBV23-1 falls under the ORF class, with uncertain function. The CDR3 consists of 17 residues. With V trimmed by 2 bases and J by 3 bases, 6 bases remained unmatched. The CDR3 spells CASSQGRGLAGDYEQYF. In DNA form, the CDR3 reads TGCGCCAGCAGTCAAGGAAGGGGACTAGCGGGGGACTACGAGCAGTACTTC.

The rearrangement links TRBV5-1 to TRBJ2-5; maybe TRBD2 (6 bases). Trimming removed 1 base from V and 7 bases from J, with 17 bases in between. The CDR3 spans 15 residues. Germline V gene sequence: CDR1 SGHRS, CDR2 YFSETQ. Here the CDR3 reads CASSLLWREEGTQYF. CDR3 nucleotides: TGCGCCAGCAGCTTGCTCTGGCGGGAAGAAGGGACCCAGTACTTC.

The chain recombines TRBV7-2 with TRBJ1-6; 8 bases are a match to TRBD1. The V segment lost 5 bases and the J segment 6 bases; nucleotides outside the gene matches: 3. Germline CDR1 SGHTA, CDR2 FQGNSA. CDR3 length: 14 residues. The CDR3 DNA is TGTGCCAGCAGCAGGGACAGGTCTAATTCACCCCTCCACTTT. It codes for CASSRDRSNSPLHF.

The chain has TRBV11-2 and TRBJ1-2; 8 bases are shared with TRBD1. The CDR3 contains 16 residues. V lost 6 bases to trimming and J lost 2 bases; unmatched junction nucleotides: 11. Germline V gene data show CDR1 as SGHAT and CDR2 as FQNNGV. DNA for the CDR3: TGTGCCAGCAGTCGCGGACAGGGAGGAAAGAACTATGGCTACACCTTC. It is translated as CASSRGQGGKNYGYTF.

The chain is built from TRBV11-2 and TRBJ1-6, with 10 bases matching TRBD1. V shed 0 bases, J shed 8 bases, and the junction held 7 bases outside the gene matches. Looked up from germline, CDR1 is SGHAT and CDR2 is FQNNGV. CDR3 length: 17 residues. In nucleotides, the CDR3 is TGTGCCAGCAGCTTAGATTCATTTGGGACAGGGGATTCACCCCTCCACTTT. The encoded protein is CASSLDSFGTGDSPLHF.

This rearrangement joins TRBV14 to TRBJ2-7; 12 bases match TRBD2. V lost 2 bases and J lost 4; bases outside the gene matches: 3. In germline, CDR1 is SGHDN, CDR2 FVKESK. CDR3 length: 15 residues. CDR3: CASSQPTSGSYEQYF. CDR3 DNA: TGTGCCAGCAGCCAACCGACTAGCGGGAGTTACGAGCAGTACTTC.

The gene calls are TRBV5-4 and TRBJ2-5; TRBD1 matches at 9 bases. CDR1 is SGHNT and CDR2 is YYREEE in the germline V gene (reference sequence). CDR3 length equals 14 residues. V lost 3 bases, J lost 5 bases, and 5 bases stayed unmatched. The chain's CDR3 is CASSSGQGRETQYF. The CDR3 DNA sequence: TGTGCCAGCAGCTCGGGACAGGGTCGGGAGACCCAGTACTTC.

The chain employs TRBV19 and TRBJ2-5; TRBD2 matches 12 bases. The CDR3 covers 17 residues. With 4 bases clipped from V and 2 bases from J, the junction kept 8 bases outside the gene matches. Germline assignment: CDR1 LNHDA and CDR2 SQIVND (reference sequence). CDR3: CASSTRGLAGQQETQYF. In nucleotides, the CDR3 is TGTGCCAGTAGTACCCGGGGACTAGCGGGCCAACAAGAGACCCAGTACTTC.

The V gene is TRBV9, the J gene TRBJ2-2; a possible D gene is TRBD1 (5 bases). Germline CDR1 and CDR2: SGDLS and YYNGEE. V was cut by 0 bases and J by 8 bases, with 14 bases left in between. The CDR3 runs to 15 residues. The CDR3 protein is CASSVAGPLSGELFF. The CDR3 bases are TGTGCCAGCAGCGTAGCAGGGCCTCTATCGGGGGAGCTGTTTTTT.

The V and J genes are TRBV9 and TRBJ2-5, with 7 positions matching TRBD1. Germline V gene data show CDR1 as SGDLS and CDR2 as YYNGEE. This CDR3 comprises 16 residues. J lost 5 bases, V lost 1 base, and 11 bases had no gene match. CDR3 region: CASSVTLATGIETQYF. In DNA form, the CDR3 reads TGTGCCAGCAGCGTAACCCTCGCGACAGGGATTGAGACCCAGTACTTC.

V gene TRBV27 combines with J gene TRBJ2-7; 9 bases map to TRBD2. The CDR3 spans 15 residues. CDR1 MNHEY and CDR2 SMNVEV come from the germline V gene (reference sequence). With 6 bases clipped from V and 1 base from J, the junction kept 7 bases outside the gene matches. CDR3 in amino acids: CASRMTSGPSYEQYF. CDR3 in DNA: TGTGCCAGCAGGATGACTAGCGGACCGTCCTACGAGCAGTACTTC.

The genes are TRBV7-7 and TRBJ2-7; 11 positions agree with TRBD1. The length of the CDR3 is 13 residues. Looked up from germline, CDR1 is SSHAT and CDR2 is FNYEAQ (reference sequence). The CDR3 spells CAVGQGASYEQYF. CDR3 sequence (DNA): TGTGCTGTCGGACAGGGGGCGTCCTACGAGCAGTACTTC.

V usage is TRBV11-3 and J usage is TRBJ2-7, with D perhaps matching TRBD1 (6 bases). V gave up 5 bases and J gave up 2 bases, with 13 bases separating them. This CDR3 spans 14 amino acids. Germline lookup yields CDR1 SGHNT and CDR2 YENEEA. This CDR3 reads CASSAYREPYEQYF. The CDR3, as DNA: TGTGCCAGCAGCGCATACAGGGAACCCTACGAGCAGTACTTC.

This sequence joins TRBV25-1 and TRBJ2-1, with D unresolved. Germline CDR1 MGHDK, CDR2 SYGVNS. V lost 3 bases, J lost 5 bases, and 8 bases lay in between. This CDR3 has 13 residues. The CDR3 loop reads CASSESSNNEQFF. CDR3 DNA sequence: TGTGCCAGCAGTGAGTCATCTAACAATGAGCAGTTCTTC.